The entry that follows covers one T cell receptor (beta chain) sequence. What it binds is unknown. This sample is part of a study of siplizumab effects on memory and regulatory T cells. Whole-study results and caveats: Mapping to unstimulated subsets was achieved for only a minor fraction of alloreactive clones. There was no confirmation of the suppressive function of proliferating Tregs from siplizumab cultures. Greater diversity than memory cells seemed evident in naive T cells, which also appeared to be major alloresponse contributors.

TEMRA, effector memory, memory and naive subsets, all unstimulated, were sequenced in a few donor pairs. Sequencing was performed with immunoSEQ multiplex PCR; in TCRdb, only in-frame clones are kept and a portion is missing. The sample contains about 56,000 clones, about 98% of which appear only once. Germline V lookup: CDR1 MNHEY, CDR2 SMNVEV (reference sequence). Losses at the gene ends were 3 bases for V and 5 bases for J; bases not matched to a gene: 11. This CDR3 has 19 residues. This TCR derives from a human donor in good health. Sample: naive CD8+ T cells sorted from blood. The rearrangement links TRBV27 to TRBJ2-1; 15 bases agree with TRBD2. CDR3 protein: CASSFLTVGLAGGNNEQFF. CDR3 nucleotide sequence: TGTGCCAGCAGTTTTTTGACCGTGGGACTAGCGGGAGGAAACAATGAGCAGTTCTTC.